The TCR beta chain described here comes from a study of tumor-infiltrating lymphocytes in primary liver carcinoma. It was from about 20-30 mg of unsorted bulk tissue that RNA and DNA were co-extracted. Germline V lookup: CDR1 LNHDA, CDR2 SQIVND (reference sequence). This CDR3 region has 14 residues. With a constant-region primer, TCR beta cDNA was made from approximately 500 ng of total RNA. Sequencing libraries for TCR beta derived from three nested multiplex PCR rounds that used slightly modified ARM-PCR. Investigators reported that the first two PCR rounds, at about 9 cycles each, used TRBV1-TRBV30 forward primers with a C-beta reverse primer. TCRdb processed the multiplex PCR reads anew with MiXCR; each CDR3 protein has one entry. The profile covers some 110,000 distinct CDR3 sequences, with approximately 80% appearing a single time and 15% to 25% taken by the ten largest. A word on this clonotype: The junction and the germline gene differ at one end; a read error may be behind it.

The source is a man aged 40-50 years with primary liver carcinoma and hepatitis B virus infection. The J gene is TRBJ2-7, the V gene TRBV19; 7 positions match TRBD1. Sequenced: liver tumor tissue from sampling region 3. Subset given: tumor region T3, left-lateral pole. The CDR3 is CASRGQVSSYEEYF. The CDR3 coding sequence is TGTGCCAGTCGCGGACAGGTTAGCTCCTACGAGGAGTACTTC.